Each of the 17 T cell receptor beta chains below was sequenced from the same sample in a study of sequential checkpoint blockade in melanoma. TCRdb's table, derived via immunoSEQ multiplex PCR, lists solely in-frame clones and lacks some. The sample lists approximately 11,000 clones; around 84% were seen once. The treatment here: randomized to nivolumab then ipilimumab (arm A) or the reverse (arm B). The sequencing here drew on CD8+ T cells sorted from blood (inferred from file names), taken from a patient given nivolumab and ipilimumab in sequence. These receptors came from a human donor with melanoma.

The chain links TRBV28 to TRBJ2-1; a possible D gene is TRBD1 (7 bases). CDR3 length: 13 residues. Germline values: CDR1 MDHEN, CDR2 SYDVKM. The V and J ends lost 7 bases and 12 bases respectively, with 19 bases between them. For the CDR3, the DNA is TGTGCCAGCACCGAAGACAGGGACTTAGGGCAGTTCTTC. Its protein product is CASTEDRDLGQFF. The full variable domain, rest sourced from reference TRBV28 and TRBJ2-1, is DVKVTQSSRYLVKRTGEKVFLECVQDMDHENMFWYRQDPGLGLRLIYFSYDVKMKEKGDIPEGYSVSREKKERFSLILESASTNQTSMYLCASTEDRDLGQFFGPGTRLTVL.

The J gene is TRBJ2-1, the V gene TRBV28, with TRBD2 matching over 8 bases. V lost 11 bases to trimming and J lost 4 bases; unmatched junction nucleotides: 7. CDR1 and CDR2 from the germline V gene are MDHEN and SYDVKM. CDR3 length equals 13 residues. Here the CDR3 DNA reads TGTGCCTCAGGGACTAGAGGTTACAATGAGCAGTTCTTC. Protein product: CASGTRGYNEQFF.

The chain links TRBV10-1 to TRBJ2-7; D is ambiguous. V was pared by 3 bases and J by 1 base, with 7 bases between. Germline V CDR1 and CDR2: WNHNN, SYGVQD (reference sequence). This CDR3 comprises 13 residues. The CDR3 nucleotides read TGCGCCAGCAGTGACCACGGTTCCTACGAGCAGTACTTC. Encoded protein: CASSDHGSYEQYF.

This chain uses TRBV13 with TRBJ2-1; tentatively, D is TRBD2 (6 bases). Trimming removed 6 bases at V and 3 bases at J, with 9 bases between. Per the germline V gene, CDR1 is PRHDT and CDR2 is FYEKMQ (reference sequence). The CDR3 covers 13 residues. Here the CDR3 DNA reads TGTGCCAGCAGTACGGGACTCTACAATGAGCAGTTCTTC. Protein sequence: CASSTGLYNEQFF.

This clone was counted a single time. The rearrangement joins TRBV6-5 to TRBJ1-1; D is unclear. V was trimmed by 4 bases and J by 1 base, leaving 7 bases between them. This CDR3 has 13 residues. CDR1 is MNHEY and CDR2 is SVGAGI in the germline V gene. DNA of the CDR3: TGTGCCAGCAGTTCGCACGGGAACACTGAAGCTTTCTTT. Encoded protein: CASSSHGNTEAFF.

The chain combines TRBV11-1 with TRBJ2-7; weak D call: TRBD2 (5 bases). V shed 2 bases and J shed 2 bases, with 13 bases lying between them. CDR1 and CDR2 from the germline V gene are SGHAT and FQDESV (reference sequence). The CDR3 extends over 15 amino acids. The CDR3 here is CASSLLGGFPYEQYF. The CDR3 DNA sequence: TGTGCCAGCAGCTTATTAGGAGGATTCCCCTACGAGCAGTACTTC. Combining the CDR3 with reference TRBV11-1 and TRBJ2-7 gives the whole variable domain EAEVAQSPRYKITEKSQAVAFWCDPISGHATLYWYRQILGQGPELLVQFQDESVVDDSQLPKDRFSAERLKGVDSTLKIQPAELGDSAMYLCASSLLGGFPYEQYFGPGTRLTVT.

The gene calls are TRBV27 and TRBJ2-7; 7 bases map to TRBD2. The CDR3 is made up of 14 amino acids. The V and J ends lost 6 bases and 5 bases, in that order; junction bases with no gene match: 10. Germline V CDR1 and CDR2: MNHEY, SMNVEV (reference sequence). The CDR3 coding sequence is TGTGCCAGCAGCTTTCGAGCGGGAATCGACGAGCAGTACTTC. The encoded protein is CASSFRAGIDEQYF.

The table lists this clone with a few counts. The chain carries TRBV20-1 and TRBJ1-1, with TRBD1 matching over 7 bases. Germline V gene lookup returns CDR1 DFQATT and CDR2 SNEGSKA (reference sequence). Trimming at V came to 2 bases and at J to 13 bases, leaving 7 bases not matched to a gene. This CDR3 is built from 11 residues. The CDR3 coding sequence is TGCAGTGCTAGAACCACAGGGGCAGTTTTCTTT. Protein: CSARTTGAVFF.

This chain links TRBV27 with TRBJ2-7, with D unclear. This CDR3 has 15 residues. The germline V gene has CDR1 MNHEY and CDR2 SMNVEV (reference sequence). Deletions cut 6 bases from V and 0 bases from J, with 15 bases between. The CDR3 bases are TGTGCCAGCAGGCCAGACATTAACCCCTCCTACGAGCAGTACTTC. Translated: CASRPDINPSYEQYF.

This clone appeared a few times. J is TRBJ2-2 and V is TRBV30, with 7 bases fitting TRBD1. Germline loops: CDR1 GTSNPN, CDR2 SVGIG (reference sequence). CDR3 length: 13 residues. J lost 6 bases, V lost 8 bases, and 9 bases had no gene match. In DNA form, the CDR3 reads TGTGCCCTTTCCCAGGGGGAGTCCGGGGAGCTGTTTTTT. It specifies CALSQGESGELFF.

The CDR3 DNA is TGTGCCAGCAGTCCTTTTGTTGGACAGGGGGTAGGCGGGGAGCTGTTTTTT. Its translation: CASSPFVGQGVGGELFF. The chain recombines TRBV27 with TRBJ2-2, with 10 bases matching TRBD1. The CDR3 sequence is 17 residues long. Germline loops: CDR1 MNHEY, CDR2 SMNVEV (reference sequence). The trim removed 5 bases at V and 7 bases at J, leaving 13 bases unmatched.

The CDR3 reads CASSDEPGTDAPLHF. CDR3 sequence (DNA): TGTGCCAGCTCAGACGAACCTGGAACAGACGCACCCCTCCACTTT. V and J are TRBV18 and TRBJ1-6, with D unresolved. V was pared by 5 bases and J by 11 bases, with 19 bases between. CDR3 length: 15 amino acids. Germline loops: CDR1 KGHSH, CDR2 LQKENI. Looking up the rest from reference TRBV18 and TRBJ1-6 gives the full variable domain: NAGVMQNPRHLVRRRGQEARLRCSPMKGHSHVYWYRQLPEEGLKFMVYLQKENIIDESGMPKERFSAEFPKEGPSILRIQQVVRGDSAAYFCASSDEPGTDAPLHFGNGTRLTVT.

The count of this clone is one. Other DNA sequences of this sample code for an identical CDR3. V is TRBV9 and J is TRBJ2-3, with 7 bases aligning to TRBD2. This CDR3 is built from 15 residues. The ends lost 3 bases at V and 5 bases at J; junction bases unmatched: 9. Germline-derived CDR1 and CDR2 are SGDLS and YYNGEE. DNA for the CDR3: TGTGCCAGCAGCGCCTTCTCTAGCGGAGGAGATACGCAGTATTTT. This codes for CASSAFSSGGDTQYF.

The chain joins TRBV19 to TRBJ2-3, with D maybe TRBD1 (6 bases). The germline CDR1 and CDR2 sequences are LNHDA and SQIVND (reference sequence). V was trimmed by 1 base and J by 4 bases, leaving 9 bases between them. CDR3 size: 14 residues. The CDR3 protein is CASSIGQGPDTQYF. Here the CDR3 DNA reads TGTGCCAGTAGTATAGGTCAGGGGCCAGATACGCAGTATTTT.

In nucleotides, the CDR3 is TGTGCCAGCAGCTTCCCTGACAGCTCCCGCTATGGCTACACCTTC. Its translation is CASSFPDSSRYGYTF. The chain links TRBV11-2 to TRBJ1-2; D is possibly TRBD1 (5 bases). CDR1 is SGHAT and CDR2 is FQNNGV in the germline V gene. V lost 3 bases and J lost 4, with 15 bases in between. The CDR3 is 15 residues long.

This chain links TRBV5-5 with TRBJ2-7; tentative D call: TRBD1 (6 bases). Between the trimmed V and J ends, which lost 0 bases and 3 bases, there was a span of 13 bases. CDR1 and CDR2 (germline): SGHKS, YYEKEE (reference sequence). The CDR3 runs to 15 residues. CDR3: CASSLVWGTNYEQYF. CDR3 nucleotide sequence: TGTGCCAGCAGCTTGGTCTGGGGGACAAACTACGAGCAGTACTTC.

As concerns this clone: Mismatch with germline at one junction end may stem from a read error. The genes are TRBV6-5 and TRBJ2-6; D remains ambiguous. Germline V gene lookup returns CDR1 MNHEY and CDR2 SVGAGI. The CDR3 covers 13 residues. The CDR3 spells CASSYSGANVLTF. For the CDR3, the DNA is TGTGCCAGCAGCTACTCTGGGGCCAACGTCCTGACTTTC.